This TCR beta chain is drawn from a study of cytomegalovirus exposure and HLA in healthy donors. Whole-study results and caveats: Previous analysis showed most TCR beta V segments were productive about 87% or about 30% of the time.

Regarding this clone: The antigen remains undetermined.

Donors had nominal health at sampling but likely had unrecorded immune exposures. Trimming at V came to 3 bases and at J to 0 bases, leaving 5 bases not matched to a gene. Germline V CDR1 and CDR2: KGHSH, LQKENI. The CDR3 spans 15 residues. PCR primers comprised 60 Vbeta and 13 Jbeta primers. Libraries were prepared by immunoSEQ multiplex PCR; TCRdb keeps only in-frame clonotypes and omits some of them. The sample consists of 130,000 or so clones, around 75% of them appearing once. The specimen was PBMCs. The chain links TRBV18 to TRBJ2-7; 7 nucleotides match TRBD1. The receptor was derived from a woman between 45 and 65 years old in good health and CMV-seropositive. CDR3 loop: CASSPSGTASYEQYF. The CDR3 nucleotides are TGTGCCAGCTCACCGTCCGGGACAGCCTCCTACGAGCAGTACTTC. The full variable domain, with the rest looked up from reference TRBV18 and TRBJ2-7, is NAGVMQNPRHLVRRRGQEARLRCSPMKGHSHVYWYRQLPEEGLKFMVYLQKENIIDESGMPKERFSAEFPKEGPSILRIQQVVRGDSAAYFCASSPSGTASYEQYFGPGTRLTVT.